These 7 T cell receptor beta chains share one sample of origin, sequenced in a study of cytotoxic CD8 clonotypes in ibrutinib-treated CLL. Measured with immunoSEQ multiplex PCR; TCRdb has only the in-frame clones, and not every one. The sample has tens of thousands of clones, roughly 45% seen once. The specimen was PBMCs, collected before ibrutinib treatment. The receptors originated from a human donor with chronic lymphocytic leukemia.

V is TRBV5-1 and J is TRBJ1-1; 8 bases fit TRBD1. CDR3 length: 15 amino acids. Germline V gene sequence: CDR1 SGHRS, CDR2 YFSETQ. J lost 4 bases, V lost 2 bases, and 7 bases had no gene match. The CDR3 sequence is CASSFNGQGGTEAFF. Here the CDR3 DNA reads TGCGCCAGCAGCTTCAACGGACAGGGAGGCACTGAAGCTTTCTTT.

This clone was seen ten or more times. V gene TRBV5-1 combines with J gene TRBJ2-2, with D unresolved. In germline, CDR1 is SGHRS, CDR2 YFSETQ. The CDR3 sequence is 17 residues long. Trimming removed 1 base at V and 0 bases at J, with 13 bases between. In nucleotides, the CDR3 is TGCGCCAGCAGCTTGAAGGTGGGTGGGCCGAACACCGGGGAGCTGTTTTTT. This encodes CASSLKVGGPNTGELFF.

The J gene is TRBJ2-1, the V gene TRBV6-1; either TRBD1 or TRBD2 may fit D (6 bases each). The V end was cut by 7 bases, the J end by 10 bases, with 17 bases between. Germline values: CDR1 MNHNS, CDR2 SASEGT. The CDR3 length is 13 residues. CDR3 amino acids: CASKTGAGLEQFF. In DNA form, the CDR3 reads TGTGCCAGCAAGACGGGGGCCGGCTTGGAGCAGTTCTTC.

V gene TRBV18 combines with J gene TRBJ1-1, with D tentatively TRBD1 (5 bases). The V gene lost 3 bases and the J gene lost 5 bases, with 10 bases spanning the gap. Germline-derived CDR1 and CDR2 are KGHSH and LQKENI. This CDR3 has 13 residues. The CDR3 nucleotides read TGTGCCAGCTCACCGTTCCAGGGAACTGAAGCTTTCTTT. It yields the protein CASSPFQGTEAFF. Full variable domain (missing parts from reference TRBV18 and TRBJ1-1): NAGVMQNPRHLVRRRGQEARLRCSPMKGHSHVYWYRQLPEEGLKFMVYLQKENIIDESGMPKERFSAEFPKEGPSILRIQQVVRGDSAAYFCASSPFQGTEAFFGQGTRLTVV.

This clone was detected only once. The V and J genes are TRBV7-8 and TRBJ2-3, with D uncertain. The CDR3 is 15 amino acids. CDR1 SGHVS and CDR2 FQNEAQ come from the germline V gene. Between the trimmed V and J ends, which lost 1 base and 0 bases, there was a span of 8 bases. This CDR3 reads CASSLDSSSTDTQYF. CDR3 coding DNA: TGTGCCAGCAGCTTAGACTCGTCTAGCACAGATACGCAGTATTTT.

This chain uses TRBV27 with TRBJ2-3; D is unclear. Per germline, CDR1 MNHEY and CDR2 SMNVEV (reference sequence). Deletions cut 2 bases from V and 6 bases from J, with 6 bases between. The CDR3 is 12 residues long. CDR3 region: CASSLRWDTQYF. Here the CDR3 DNA reads TGTGCCAGCAGTTTAAGGTGGGATACGCAGTATTTT.

The chain couples TRBV4-1 to TRBJ1-2, with 11 bases matching TRBD1. Germline trimming cut 3 bases from V and 2 bases from J; bases unmatched to any gene: 5. The CDR3 is 16 amino acids. The germline V gene encodes CDR1 MGHRA and CDR2 YSYEKL. CDR3 residues: CASSHRWDRGNYGYTF. CDR3 coding DNA: TGCGCCAGCAGCCATCGGTGGGACAGGGGGAACTATGGCTACACCTTC.